This T cell receptor (beta chain) derives from a study of vaccination effects on CD4 cells after COVID-19. Study results and limitations: Few convalescent patients were studied, and early post-infection samples were lacking.

Only in-frame clones appear in the TCRdb table, and some are missing; sequencing was by immunoSEQ multiplex PCR. The repertoire includes around 22,000 clones, 60% to 75% of them detected once, and roughly a tenth sits in the top ten. With respect to this clone: Its specificity is not known. The same CDR3 is also encoded by other DNA sequences in this sample.

ViraFEST assay sequencing came after antigen-specific CD4+ T cells were expanded with viral peptide pools. At the end of 9 to 11 days of culture, CD4+ T cells were isolated. All participants had two doses of either the BNT162b2 or mRNA-1273 vaccine. In the cultures, half the medium was exchanged for IL-2 medium on days 3 and 7. The germline gives CDR1 SNHLY, CDR2 FYNNEI. The V gene end was trimmed by 6 bases and the J gene end by 2 bases; junction bases not matched to a gene: 3. The CDR3 covers 13 residues. Sequenced material: CD4+ T cells from PBMCs cultured with HCoV-NL63 spike peptides, taken after COVID-19 vaccination. This clonotype was sampled from a human donor who received a COVID-19 vaccine. The chain employs TRBV2 and TRBJ2-7; 8 bases are shared with TRBD1. The CDR3 DNA sequence: TGTGCCAGCAGGACAGGGGACACCTACGAGCAGTACTTC. Amino acid sequence: CASRTGDTYEQYF.